This paragraph covers one TCR beta chain sequence. This entry belongs to a study of blood T cell repertoires in COVID-19. Profiled with immunoSEQ multiplex PCR; TCRdb holds only in-frame clones, not every one. The sample contains about 160,000 clones, roughly 90% of which appear only once. Germline V lookup: CDR1 KGHSH, CDR2 LQKENI. The CDR3 loop spans 18 amino acids. The junction had 13 bases not matched to a gene; V was cut back by 3 bases and J by 1 base. The rearrangement joins TRBV18 to TRBJ1-1; 8 bases are a match to TRBD1. The sequence was obtained from a woman in her 50s who had recovered from COVID-19. Sequencing was done on a sample of PBMCs or T cells enriched from blood (not recorded which). The CDR3 is CASSPKNSLGTGNTEAFF. CDR3 nucleotide sequence: TGTGCCAGCTCACCGAAGAATTCACTCGGGACAGGGAACACTGAAGCTTTCTTT.